The rows below give T cell receptor beta chains drawn from one sample of a study of blood T cell repertoires in COVID-19. Assay used: immunoSEQ multiplex PCR; TCRdb lists only in-frame clones, some missing. The sample lists approximately 500,000 clones, 75% to 90% occurring once. The sample taken for sequencing was peripheral blood. The receptors derive from a man between 18 and 29 years old with COVID-19, enrolled during active disease. Each CDR3 is given with its conserved first and last residue. Each record gives: J gene, CDR3 length, clone size, V gene, D gene, CDR3 DNA, CDR3 protein. The D gene is left open where the match is weak. For some rows the clone size is stated as once, few or many, or as a class when expanded; others skip it.

J gene: TRBJ1-5
CDR3 length: 14
clone size: NA
V gene: TRBV7-9
D gene: NA
CDR3 DNA: TGTGCCAGCAGTAGGGGGTATAGCAATCAGCCCCAGCATTTT
CDR3 protein: CASSRGYSNQPQHF

J gene: TRBJ1-2
CDR3 length: 14
clone size: NA
V gene: TRBV5-1
D gene: NA
CDR3 DNA: TGCGCCAGCAGCTTGGACAGCAGAAACTATGGCTACACCTTC
CDR3 protein: CASSLDSRNYGYTF

J gene: TRBJ2-1
CDR3 length: 17
clone size: NA
V gene: TRBV7-9
D gene: TRBD2
CDR3 DNA: TGTGCCAGCAGCGACCTAGGGACTAGCGGGAGGGACAATGAGCAGTTCTTC
CDR3 protein: CASSDLGTSGRDNEQFF

J gene: TRBJ1-1
CDR3 length: 15
clone size: NA
V gene: TRBV7-2
D gene: NA
CDR3 DNA: TGTGCCAGCAGCTTAAGGCAGGGGCGCGCCACTGAAGCTTTCTTT
CDR3 protein: CASSLRQGRATEAFF

J gene: TRBJ2-1
CDR3 length: 15
clone size: NA
V gene: TRBV27
D gene: TRBD1
CDR3 DNA: TGTGCCAGCAGTTTAGACAGGGCGTCCTACAATGAGCAGTTCTTC
CDR3 protein: CASSLDRASYNEQFF

J gene: TRBJ2-3
CDR3 length: 19
clone size: NA
V gene: TRBV7-3
D gene: TRBD2
CDR3 DNA: TGTGCCAGCAGCTCGCACCCTGGACTAGCGGGTCTAAGCACAGATACGCAGTATTTT
CDR3 protein: CASSSHPGLAGLSTDTQYF

J gene: TRBJ2-5
CDR3 length: 15
clone size: NA
V gene: TRBV6-1
D gene: NA
CDR3 DNA: TGTGCCAGCAGTGAATTGAGGGTTCGGGGGGAGACCCAGTACTTC
CDR3 protein: CASSELRVRGETQYF

J gene: TRBJ1-6
CDR3 length: 15
clone size: NA
V gene: TRBV10-3
D gene: NA
CDR3 DNA: TGTGCCATCAGTGACAAGGAGGTGGGGAATTCACCCCTCCACTTT
CDR3 protein: CAISDKEVGNSPLHF

J gene: TRBJ1-5
CDR3 length: 14
clone size: NA
V gene: TRBV19
D gene: NA
CDR3 DNA: TGTGCCAGTAGCGTACAGAATAGCAATCAGCCCCAGCATTTT
CDR3 protein: CASSVQNSNQPQHF

J gene: TRBJ2-2
CDR3 length: 14
clone size: once
V gene: TRBV4-1
D gene: TRBD1
CDR3 DNA: TGCGCCAGCAGCCAGATGACAGGGGCCGGGGAGCTGTTTTTT
CDR3 protein: CASSQMTGAGELFF

J gene: TRBJ2-1
CDR3 length: 14
clone size: NA
V gene: TRBV5-1
D gene: TRBD2
CDR3 DNA: TGCGCCAGCAGCCCGAGCGGGGAATACAATGAGCAGTTCTTC
CDR3 protein: CASSPSGEYNEQFF

J gene: TRBJ2-7
CDR3 length: 14
clone size: NA
V gene: TRBV2
D gene: TRBD1
CDR3 DNA: TGTGCCAGCAGTGTGGGACAGGGGGACTACGAGCAGTACTTC
CDR3 protein: CASSVGQGDYEQYF

J gene: TRBJ2-1
CDR3 length: 14
clone size: NA
V gene: TRBV2
D gene: NA
CDR3 DNA: TGTGCCAGCCATGACAGGATCACCTCAATTGGGCAGTTCTTC
CDR3 protein: CASHDRITSIGQFF

J gene: TRBJ1-1
CDR3 length: 14
clone size: NA
V gene: TRBV7-9
D gene: NA
CDR3 DNA: TGTGCCAGCAGATTCAGGGAAGTGAACACTGAAGCTTTCTTT
CDR3 protein: CASRFREVNTEAFF

J gene: TRBJ2-7
CDR3 length: 15
clone size: NA
V gene: TRBV6-5
D gene: TRBD1
CDR3 DNA: TGTGCCAGCAGCCTCTTTGGACAGGGCCTAAGGGAGCAGTACTTC
CDR3 protein: CASSLFGQGLREQYF

J gene: TRBJ2-7
CDR3 length: 11
clone size: once
V gene: TRBV18
D gene: NA
CDR3 DNA: TGTGCCAGCCGACAAGCCTACGAGCAGTACTTC
CDR3 protein: CASRQAYEQYF